This is a list of T cell receptor beta chains from one sample in a study of siplizumab effects on memory and regulatory T cells. TCRdb keeps only in-frame clones here, not all; method: immunoSEQ multiplex PCR. The data hold around 87,000 clones, with 85% to 90% observed a single time. Material for sequencing was CD4+ T cells sorted from blood. These receptors were taken from a human donor in good health. Each CDR3 is given with its conserved first and last residue. Each record gives: D gene, clone size, V gene, J gene, CDR3 protein, CDR3 DNA. A D gene is named only where the DNA matches it firmly. Clone size is shown for a subset of rows, as once, few, many or a class of expanded clone.

d_gene: TRBD2; abundance: .; v_gene: TRBV5-1; j_gene: TRBJ2-3; CDR3aa: CASRRTSGSASDTQYF; CDR3nt: TGCGCCAGCAGACGGACTAGCGGGAGTGCGTCAGATACGCAGTATTTT
d_gene: .; abundance: .; v_gene: TRBV18; j_gene: TRBJ1-1; CDR3aa: CASSPGLMNTEAFF; CDR3nt: TGTGCCAGCTCACCGGGACTCATGAACACTGAAGCTTTCTTT
d_gene: TRBD2; abundance: .; v_gene: TRBV11-2; j_gene: TRBJ2-7; CDR3aa: CASARLAAYEQYF; CDR3nt: TGTGCCAGCGCTAGACTAGCGGCCTACGAGCAGTACTTC
d_gene: .; abundance: .; v_gene: TRBV6-1; j_gene: TRBJ2-7; CDR3aa: CASSKETAIYEQYF; CDR3nt: TGTGCCAGCAGTAAGGAGACAGCTATCTACGAGCAGTACTTC
d_gene: .; abundance: .; v_gene: TRBV29-1; j_gene: TRBJ2-3; CDR3aa: CSGSGIFSTDTQYF; CDR3nt: TGCAGCGGGAGTGGCATTTTTTCCACAGATACGCAGTATTTT
d_gene: TRBD1; abundance: .; v_gene: TRBV6-5; j_gene: TRBJ1-3; CDR3aa: CASSRQGFGNTIYF; CDR3nt: TGTGCCAGCAGCCGACAGGGTTTTGGAAACACCATATATTTT
d_gene: .; abundance: .; v_gene: TRBV4-1; j_gene: TRBJ2-1; CDR3aa: CASSQVSAPNEQFF; CDR3nt: TGCGCCAGCAGCCAAGTCAGCGCTCCTAATGAGCAGTTCTTC
d_gene: TRBD2; abundance: once; v_gene: TRBV10-3; j_gene: TRBJ2-7; CDR3aa: CAIRDLALAGGEQYF; CDR3nt: TGTGCCATCAGGGACCTGGCGCTAGCGGGTGGAGAGCAGTACTTC
d_gene: TRBD2; abundance: .; v_gene: TRBV5-1; j_gene: TRBJ2-7; CDR3aa: CASTPTSGTYEQYF; CDR3nt: TGCGCCAGCACCCCGACCAGCGGGACGTACGAGCAGTACTTC
d_gene: .; abundance: .; v_gene: TRBV15; j_gene: TRBJ2-5; CDR3aa: CATSRDSETQYF; CDR3nt: TGTGCCACCAGCAGAGACTCAGAGACCCAGTACTTC
d_gene: .; abundance: .; v_gene: TRBV27; j_gene: TRBJ1-5; CDR3aa: CASSFTGNQPQHF; CDR3nt: TGTGCCAGCAGTTTCACGGGCAATCAGCCCCAGCATTTT
d_gene: .; abundance: .; v_gene: TRBV28; j_gene: TRBJ2-7; CDR3aa: CASSASDGPFYEQYF; CDR3nt: TGTGCCAGCAGTGCCTCGGACGGGCCGTTCTACGAGCAGTACTTC
d_gene: .; abundance: .; v_gene: TRBV6-5; j_gene: TRBJ1-1; CDR3aa: CASSYVVFTEAFF; CDR3nt: TGTGCCAGCAGTTACGTAGTTTTCACTGAAGCTTTCTTT
d_gene: .; abundance: .; v_gene: TRBV7-9; j_gene: TRBJ2-5; CDR3aa: CASSLGGGQETQYF; CDR3nt: TGTGCCAGCAGCTTGGGGGGCGGCCAAGAGACCCAGTACTTC
d_gene: .; abundance: .; v_gene: TRBV15; j_gene: TRBJ2-7; CDR3aa: CATSRDRSRTPEQYF; CDR3nt: TGTGCCACCAGCAGAGATCGGAGCAGGACGCCCGAGCAGTACTTC
d_gene: TRBD1; abundance: .; v_gene: TRBV4-3; j_gene: TRBJ2-2; CDR3aa: CASSLRAGGFGELFF; CDR3nt: TGCGCCAGCAGCCTCCGGGCAGGGGGCTTTGGGGAGCTGTTTTTT
d_gene: TRBD1; abundance: .; v_gene: TRBV18; j_gene: TRBJ2-5; CDR3aa: CASSPPGTGKETQYF; CDR3nt: TGTGCCAGCTCACCCCCCGGGACAGGGAAAGAGACCCAGTACTTC
d_gene: TRBD1; abundance: .; v_gene: TRBV5-1; j_gene: TRBJ2-1; CDR3aa: CASSLYRDRGNNEQFF; CDR3nt: TGCGCCAGCAGCTTATACCGGGACAGGGGGAACAATGAGCAGTTCTTC
d_gene: .; abundance: .; v_gene: TRBV2; j_gene: TRBJ2-7; CDR3aa: CASRPDGSPTMQYF; CDR3nt: TGTGCCAGCAGGCCAGACGGGTCTCCTACGATGCAGTACTTC
d_gene: .; abundance: once; v_gene: TRBV19; j_gene: TRBJ2-7; CDR3aa: CASKRNRDHEQYF; CDR3nt: TGTGCCAGTAAAAGAAACAGGGACCACGAGCAGTACTTC
d_gene: .; abundance: .; v_gene: TRBV7-3; j_gene: TRBJ2-2; CDR3aa: CASSSLGIPGELFF; CDR3nt: TGTGCCAGCAGCTCCTTGGGGATCCCCGGGGAGCTGTTTTTT
d_gene: .; abundance: .; v_gene: TRBV7-9; j_gene: TRBJ1-4; CDR3aa: CASSFNREKLFF; CDR3nt: TGTGCCAGCAGCTTCAACAGAGAAAAACTGTTTTTT
d_gene: TRBD1; abundance: .; v_gene: TRBV5-1; j_gene: TRBJ1-5; CDR3aa: CASSLGTGRDQPQHF; CDR3nt: TGCGCCAGCAGCTTGGGGACAGGCAGGGATCAGCCCCAGCATTTT
d_gene: TRBD1; abundance: .; v_gene: TRBV11-3; j_gene: TRBJ2-1; CDR3aa: CASRQGLGEQFF; CDR3nt: TGTGCCAGCAGACAGGGGTTAGGAGAGCAGTTCTTC
d_gene: .; abundance: .; v_gene: TRBV7-9; j_gene: TRBJ2-7; CDR3aa: CASSPLSYEQYF; CDR3nt: TGTGCCAGCAGCCCACTCAGCTACGAGCAGTACTTC
d_gene: .; abundance: .; v_gene: TRBV5-1; j_gene: TRBJ1-1; CDR3aa: CASSLLGQIIMNTEAFF; CDR3nt: TGCGCCAGCAGCTTGCTGGGACAAATCATAATGAACACTGAAGCTTTCTTT
d_gene: .; abundance: once; v_gene: TRBV11-3; j_gene: TRBJ1-1; CDR3aa: CASSLTAEAFF; CDR3nt: TGTGCCAGCAGCTTGACTGCTGAAGCTTTCTTT
d_gene: .; abundance: .; v_gene: TRBV7-8; j_gene: TRBJ2-1; CDR3aa: CASSFTGSQVHEQFF; CDR3nt: TGTGCCAGCAGCTTTACCGGGTCTCAGGTCCATGAGCAGTTCTTC
d_gene: .; abundance: .; v_gene: TRBV7-9; j_gene: TRBJ2-7; CDR3aa: CASSLVTRQAHEQYF; CDR3nt: TGTGCCAGCAGCTTAGTGACTAGACAGGCACACGAGCAGTACTTC
d_gene: TRBD1; abundance: .; v_gene: TRBV9; j_gene: TRBJ1-1; CDR3aa: CASSASPGGIAFF; CDR3nt: TGTGCCAGCAGCGCGAGCCCAGGGGGCATAGCTTTCTTT
d_gene: .; abundance: few; v_gene: TRBV19; j_gene: TRBJ1-5; CDR3aa: CASSQPPNPQHF; CDR3nt: TGTGCCAGTAGCCAACCCCCGAACCCCCAGCATTTT